This T cell receptor beta chain was obtained from a study of technical replicates of blood from a few donors. Germline CDR1 reads SNHLY; CDR2 reads FYNNEI. V lost 3 bases, J lost 6 bases, and 9 bases lay in between. The CDR3 spans 13 residues. Clones were sequenced by immunoSEQ multiplex PCR, and TCRdb holds only the in-frame ones, with some missing. The sample carries roughly 81,000 clones, about 97% recorded once. Sample: T cells isolated from PBMCs. The receptor was isolated from a human donor in good health. The V gene is TRBV2, the J gene TRBJ1-5; D remains unclear. CDR3: CASSDGVPQPQHF. Here the CDR3 DNA reads TGTGCCAGCAGTGACGGGGTGCCTCAGCCCCAGCATTTT.